The 20 T cell receptor beta chains below come from one sample, sequenced in a study of blood T cell repertoires in COVID-19. Produced via immunoSEQ multiplex PCR; TCRdb's table is partial and in-frame only. In the table there are about 130,000 clones, approximately 85% of which are singletons. Source material: peripheral blood. These receptors were collected from a man older than 75 with active or convalescent COVID-19.

The chain recombines TRBV10-1 with TRBJ1-2; weak D call: TRBD1 (6 bases). Germline loops: CDR1 WNHNN, CDR2 SYGVQD (reference sequence). V was pared by 4 bases and J by 4 bases, with 19 bases between. The CDR3 is 16 amino acids. The CDR3 here is CASSGSSGEGTYGYTF. DNA of the CDR3: TGCGCCAGCAGTGGGTCGTCAGGGGAGGGGACCTATGGCTACACCTTC.

The chain's CDR3 is CASGDRGFGQPQHF. CDR3 DNA sequence: TGTGCCAGTGGGGACAGGGGCTTCGGTCAGCCCCAGCATTTT. The rearrangement uses TRBV19 and TRBJ1-5, with 10 bases lining up with TRBD1. The CDR3 totals 14 residues. Germline values: CDR1 LNHDA, CDR2 SQIVND (reference sequence). With 8 bases clipped from V and 6 bases from J, the junction kept 7 bases outside the gene matches. The full variable domain, its missing parts supplied by reference TRBV19 and TRBJ1-5, is DGGITQSPKYLFRKEGQNVTLSCEQNLNHDAMYWYRQDPGQGLRLIYYSQIVNDFQKGDIAEGYSVSREKKESFPLTVTSAQKNPTAFYLCASGDRGFGQPQHFGDGTRLSIL.

This chain connects TRBV4-1 to TRBJ2-2; 14 bases line up with TRBD2. Per germline, CDR1 MGHRA and CDR2 YSYEKL. V was pared by 0 bases and J by 6 bases, with 9 bases of the junction left unmatched. The CDR3 has 19 residues. Here the CDR3 reads CASSQDFPGLAGVPGELFF. The DNA for the CDR3 is TGCGCCAGCAGCCAAGATTTTCCGGGACTAGCGGGAGTCCCCGGGGAGCTGTTTTTT.

The rearrangement links TRBV5-5 to TRBJ1-1; D gene uncertain. This CDR3 spans 12 amino acids. Trimming left V 4 bases short and J 10 bases short, with 14 bases between. The germline V gene encodes CDR1 SGHKS and CDR2 YYEKEE (reference sequence). The CDR3 loop reads CASSLNGIGAFF. DNA of the CDR3: TGTGCCAGCAGCCTAAACGGGATTGGAGCTTTCTTT.

The chain carries TRBV7-2 and TRBJ1-2, with D possibly TRBD1 on 6 matching bases. Germline assignment: CDR1 SGHTA and CDR2 FQGNSA. V was shortened by 5 bases and J by 4 bases, with 23 bases between the two germline ends. This CDR3 has 17 residues. CDR3 DNA: TGTGCCAGCAGCGTTCTGCCCCAAACAGGGTCCGGCTATGGCTACACCTTC. It is translated as CASSVLPQTGSGYGYTF.

The chain has TRBV7-2 and TRBJ2-1; D is possibly TRBD2 (6 bases). V lost 5 bases, J lost 3 bases, and 14 bases lay in between. Looked up from germline, CDR1 is SGHTA and CDR2 is FQGNSA. This CDR3 has 15 amino acids. The CDR3 nucleotides are TGTGCCAGCAGCGAGGCACCGGGAGTCTACAATGAGCAGTTCTTC. Residues: CASSEAPGVYNEQFF.

This sequence joins TRBV4-1 and TRBJ2-1; the match to TRBD2 covers 7 bases. Germline V gene sequence: CDR1 MGHRA, CDR2 YSYEKL. The CDR3 consists of 16 residues. The ends lost 1 base at V and 0 bases at J; junction bases unmatched: 3. The CDR3 DNA reads as TGCGCCAGCAGCCAAGTTGGCGGGAGCTCCTACAATGAGCAGTTCTTC. This sequence encodes CASSQVGGSSYNEQFF.

The rearrangement joins TRBV18 to TRBJ2-7, with a possible D match to TRBD2 (6 bases). Deletions cut 6 bases from V and 4 bases from J, with 16 bases between. Germline assignment: CDR1 KGHSH and CDR2 LQKENI. This CDR3 comprises 14 residues. The CDR3 sequence: CASSRERASYEQYF. CDR3 DNA sequence: TGTGCCAGCTCCCGGGAGAGAGCTTCGTACGAGCAGTACTTC.

A single count supports this clone. The V call is TRBV5-1, the J call TRBJ2-7; TRBD2 agrees at 11 bases. The CDR3 totals 17 residues. In germline, CDR1 is SGHRS, CDR2 YFSETQ. V gave up 1 base and J gave up 2 bases; unmatched junction bases: 8. The CDR3 DNA follows: TGCGCCAGCAGCTTGCTCCTGACTAGCGGGGTACCCTACGAGCAGTACTTC. Translation gives CASSLLLTSGVPYEQYF.

The chain links TRBV11-2 to TRBJ2-5, with D possibly matching TRBD2 (6 bases). Trimming took 1 base from V and 1 from J, leaving 16 bases between them. Per the germline V gene, CDR1 is SGHAT and CDR2 is FQNNGV. This CDR3 region has 17 residues. The chain's CDR3 is CASSLGRGGEFQETQYF. CDR3 coding DNA: TGTGCCAGCAGCTTAGGGCGTGGCGGGGAATTCCAAGAGACCCAGTACTTC.

V is TRBV27 and J is TRBJ1-6, with a tentative D call TRBD1 (6 bases). CDR1 and CDR2 from the germline V gene are MNHEY and SMNVEV (reference sequence). The CDR3 is made up of 18 amino acids. V lost 3 bases and J 0 bases, leaving 15 bases between the germline ends. The CDR3 sequence: CASSFFPPDSSYNSPLHF. CDR3 nucleotides: TGTGCCAGCAGTTTCTTTCCCCCGGACAGCTCCTATAATTCACCCCTCCACTTT.

The chain combines TRBV3-1 (or the pseudogene TRBV3-2) with TRBJ2-7, with D unresolved. Trimming removed 4 bases from V and 0 bases from J, with 13 bases in between. CDR3 length equals 15 residues. Germline values: CDR1 LGHDT, CDR2 YNNKEL (reference sequence). The CDR3 loop is CASSPLSQSSYEQYF. CDR3 nucleotides: TGTGCCAGCAGCCCTCTTTCACAGTCCTCCTACGAGCAGTACTTC.

The rearrangement uses TRBV5-5 and TRBJ2-1; TRBD2 aligns across 9 bases. The CDR3 loop spans 17 amino acids. The trim removed 0 bases at V and 8 bases at J, leaving 12 bases unmatched. From germline, CDR1 is SGHKS and CDR2 YYEKEE (reference sequence). The CDR3, as DNA: TGTGCCAGCAGCTTGGTTAGCGGGAGTAAAAATACGGATGAGCAGTTCTTC. Encoded protein: CASSLVSGSKNTDEQFF.

CDR3 residues: CASSQPRIRVSNTEAFF. The CDR3 DNA reads TGCGCCAGCAGTCAACCTAGAATCAGGGTTTCTAACACTGAAGCTTTCTTT. The genes are TRBV23-1 and TRBJ1-1; D is possibly TRBD1 (5 bases). TRBV23-1 is an ORF, with its function uncertain. This CDR3 comprises 17 residues. V lost 2 bases, J lost 2 bases, and 18 bases lay in between.

The rearrangement joins TRBV4-3 to TRBJ2-3; D gene ambiguous. The V end was cut by 3 bases, the J end by 1 base, with 11 bases between. The CDR3 contains 15 residues. Germline-derived CDR1 and CDR2 are LGHNA and YSLEER. The CDR3 bases are TGCGCCAGCAGCCAGTCGGCGCGGCGCACAGATACGCAGTATTTT. This gives the protein CASSQSARRTDTQYF.

This sequence joins TRBV11-2 and TRBJ2-1; D is undetermined. The length of the CDR3 is 16 residues. Germline V lookup: CDR1 SGHAT, CDR2 FQNNGV. Trimming cost V 7 bases and J 0 bases, with 16 bases left between them. CDR3 in DNA: TGTGCCAGCAATCCCCGACTGTCCGACTCCTACAATGAGCAGTTCTTC. Translating gives CASNPRLSDSYNEQFF.

This clone appeared a single time. One junction end does not reproduce the germline sequence, and a read error may be involved. The V and J genes are TRBV18 and TRBJ1-1, with a possible D match to TRBD1 (5 bases). The CDR3 spans 12 residues. Germline V gives CDR1 KGHSH, CDR2 LQKENI. CDR3 loop: CASTPEDNLAFF. In DNA, the CDR3 is TGTGCCAGCACACCAGAGGACAACTTAGCTTTCTTT.

The chain links TRBV2 to TRBJ2-1; TRBD2 matches at 8 bases. V trimming: 7 bases; J trimming: 7 bases; junction bases outside the gene matches: 6. Germline assignment: CDR1 SNHLY and CDR2 FYNNEI. CDR3 length: 13 residues. CDR3 bases: TGTGCCAGCACCTCACTAGCGGTAAATGAGCAGTTCTTC. Amino acid sequence: CASTSLAVNEQFF.

The rearrangement uses TRBV29-1 and TRBJ2-6; tentatively, D is TRBD1 (5 bases). V lost 7 bases to trimming and J lost 3 bases, with 10 bases between them. Germline CDR1 reads SQVTM; CDR2 reads ANQGSEA. The CDR3 length is 13 residues. Here the CDR3 DNA reads TGCAGCGCTTCAGGGTTTGGGGCCAACGTCCTGACTTTC. It yields the protein CSASGFGANVLTF. Based on the CDR3 plus reference TRBV29-1 and TRBJ2-6, the full variable domain is SAVISQKPSRDICQRGTSLTIQCQVDSQVTMMFWYRQQPGQSLTLIATANQGSEATYESGFVIDKFPISRPNLTFSTLTVSNMSPEDSSIYLCSASGFGANVLTFGAGSRLTVL.

V usage is TRBV9 and J usage is TRBJ2-7; D unresolved. Trimming removed 0 bases at V and 3 bases at J, with 7 bases between. CDR3 length: 13 residues. Looked up from germline, CDR1 is SGDLS and CDR2 is YYNGEE. In nucleotides, the CDR3 is TGTGCCAGCAGCGTAGGGCAGAACTACGAGCAGTACTTC. Translating gives CASSVGQNYEQYF.